The entry that follows covers one T cell receptor (beta chain) sequence. This clonotype has just a few counts. Its cognate antigen has yet to be identified. No much larger clonotype is one base removed from it; base qualities were not supplied. A distance of 16 bases separates the germline ends of V and J, which lose 6 bases and 5 bases respectively. From cysteine to phenylalanine, the CDR3 is 14 amino acids long. CDR3 DNA only is kept here, 42 bases in frame from base 1. Every donor was a healthy Caucasian. Three pairs of female monozygotic twins, all aged about 18 to 30 years, made up the twin cohort. The RNA used for TCR libraries was isolated from peripheral blood mononuclear cells. The library was prepared using 5' RACE. Instrument on record: Illumina HiSeq 2000. Template switching introduced a universal primer binding site; the final cDNA contained a unique molecular identifier, enabling accurate counting of TCR cDNA molecules. Specific primers in the conserved constant-segment region were used to synthesize first-strand cDNA for the TCR alpha and beta chains. To control for contamination, each cDNA library was double barcoded with a SMART-Mk sample barcode plus Illumina barcodes. TruSeq adapter sequences and Illumina sample barcodes were added in two successive PCR steps. The TCR alpha and beta cDNA libraries were sequenced on the Illumina HiSeq platform using custom primers. From the authors' description of their analysis: MiGEC was used to process raw reads and extract unique molecular identifiers, and MiXCR was used to find CDR3 positions. For each individual, recombination models were inferred using an EM algorithm with the repgenHMM and IGoR tools. Shared clonotypes were analyzed with the tcR package in R, and sharing was normalized by the product of cloneset sizes. To study raw recombination without the effects of thymic and clonal selection, out-of-frame nonproductive sequences were analyzed. The raw public data were reprocessed by TCRdb itself: fastp quality trimming at Q25, MiXCR clonotype calling, in-frame beta chains only. Records with the same CDR3 protein are collapsed into one entry carrying the most frequent genes and DNA. These V and J calls derive from TCRdb rather than the authors' analysis. Present in this sample are more than 600,000 distinct CDR3 sequences, around a sixth of which were seen just once. The ten largest clones capture around 12% of the sample.

These data belong to a study of identical twins (dated by TCRdb to 2015 to 2016). Context from the whole study: The study deep-sequenced TCR alpha and beta repertoires from monozygotic twins, unrelated adults of various ages and cord blood to test whether fetal clonotypes persist. Replicate twin experiments were performed at different times using different library preparation protocols to rule out contamination. Study-wide conclusions, independent of this receptor: Because the same donors could not be followed over many years, the conclusions relied on cross-sectional statistical analysis. In beta out-of-frame sequences, excess twin sharing was weaker, because having fewer shared sequences lowered the signal-to-noise ratio. Zero-insertion analyses could be partly confounded by invariant T cells such as MAIT and iNKT, though diverse VJ usage argued against such confounding for most clonotypes. Abundant cord blood beta clonotypes had fewer insertions, young adult naive repertoires showed a similar but weaker trend, and memory repertoires showed no such trend. In monozygotic twins, recombination models systematically underestimated out-of-frame TCR alpha sharing, but the models matched the sharing seen between unrelated individuals. Compared with coincidental sharing between unrelated individuals, an excess of low generation-probability sequences was observed among out-of-frame TCR alpha sequences shared between twins.

The same specimen was also included in a second study, on T cells expressing NK-cell markers. As the second paper documents: Several donors provided sorted CD3+CD56+NKG2C+, CD3+CD56+NKG2C- and CD3+CD56-NKG2C+ T-cell subsets, whose TCR beta-chain repertoires were profiled. Seven of the eight sequenced donors were HCMV-seropositive and one was HCMV-seronegative. In several experiments an anti-gammadeltaTCR antibody was added to restrict sorting to alphabetaTCR-expressing T cells. In 5 to 7 donors, the dominant CD3+CD56+NKG2C+ clonotypes were found to rank among the top 10 CD8+ clonotypes and to make up roughly 1.0-7.0% of CD8+ T cells. Those dominant clonotypes were again the most abundant among CD3+CD56-NKG2C+ cells in a few donors, at about 28.3-65%. Whether the expanded NKG2C-expressing T cell clones were specific for HCMV antigens remained unclear. Randomly selected healthy volunteers, three men and five women, were used as the eight sequenced donors. HCMV-specific IgG was detected in serum with a commercial ELISA kit to determine HCMV serostatus. For about six donors, bulk peripheral blood T-cell repertoires were also sequenced from unsorted PBMC. MIGEC handled demultiplexing of the reads and grouping by UMI, while MiTCR was used to assemble and quantify clonotypes. To exclude erroneous sequences, only TCR cDNA sequences supported by at least two reads were retained. The tcR package was used for downstream repertoire analysis, with clonotypes matched between fractions based on CDR3 nucleotide sequence plus V segment. VDJmatch was used to annotate antigen specificity against VDJdb, with one amino acid substitution in CDR3 allowed.

This receptor was obtained from a woman younger than 35 in good health. Recombination joined TRBV12-3 or TRBV12-4 with TRBJ1-1; the D gene is perhaps TRBD1, from 6 matching bases. Sequencing was done on a sample of PBMCs. CDR3 loop: CASSLAQGWTEAFF. The nucleotide sequence reads as follows: TGTGCCAGCAGCCTTGCCCAGGGGTGGACTGAAGCTTTCTTT.